The source of this T cell receptor (beta chain) is a study of blood T cells in healthy people across ages. Remarks on this clonotype: Compared with germline, one end of the junction differs, possibly owing to a read error.

Alongside a J-beta primer mix, a sample-barcoded 5' primer served in a second PCR lasting about 6 to 11 cycles. MiXCR was run by TCRdb on the 5' RACE reads, yielding one entry per CDR3 protein. The top ten clones hold roughly a third of a sample with fewer than 800,000 distinct CDR3 sequences, about half of them seen once. The CDR3 runs 16 residues. The germline CDR1 and CDR2 sequences are LNHNV and YYDKDF (reference sequence). Specimen: blood. The chain uses TRBV15 and TRBJ1-4; D is possibly TRBD1 (5 bases). The TCR was taken from a woman aged 60 to 75 in good health. The CDR3 region is CAASRNRQSENEKLFF. The CDR3 nucleotides read TGTGCCGCCAGCAGGAATAGACAGAGCGAGAATGAAAAACTGTTTTTT.